One T cell receptor beta chain is described in this entry. This sample is part of a study of blood T cell repertoires in COVID-19. Study details: Acute and convalescent COVID-19 samples came from the United States, Italy and Spain. The cDNA or gDNA used as material had been derived from T cells, B-cell-depleted T cells, or PBMCs.

Authors' data handling: Amplification from reference gene primers served as the basis for estimated nucleated cell counts. Only in-frame clones appear in the TCRdb table, and some are missing; sequencing was by immunoSEQ multiplex PCR. V, J and clone size reflect that table, while D and trimming were determined from the DNA. The sample lists approximately 350,000 clones, approximately 89% occurring once. The source material was peripheral blood. The receptor was derived from a woman aged 18-29 years who had recovered from COVID-19.

CDR3 nucleotides: TGTGCCAGCAGCCAACCCCGCGGAGGGGTGCAAGAGACCCAGTACTTC. This translates into CASSQPRGGVQETQYF. The chain joins TRBV3-1 (or the pseudogene TRBV3-2) to TRBJ2-5, with D possibly matching TRBD2 (6 bases). Per the germline V gene, CDR1 is LGHDT and CDR2 is YNNKEL (reference sequence). The length of the CDR3 is 16 residues. V dropped 2 bases and J dropped 2 bases, with 15 bases sitting between them.